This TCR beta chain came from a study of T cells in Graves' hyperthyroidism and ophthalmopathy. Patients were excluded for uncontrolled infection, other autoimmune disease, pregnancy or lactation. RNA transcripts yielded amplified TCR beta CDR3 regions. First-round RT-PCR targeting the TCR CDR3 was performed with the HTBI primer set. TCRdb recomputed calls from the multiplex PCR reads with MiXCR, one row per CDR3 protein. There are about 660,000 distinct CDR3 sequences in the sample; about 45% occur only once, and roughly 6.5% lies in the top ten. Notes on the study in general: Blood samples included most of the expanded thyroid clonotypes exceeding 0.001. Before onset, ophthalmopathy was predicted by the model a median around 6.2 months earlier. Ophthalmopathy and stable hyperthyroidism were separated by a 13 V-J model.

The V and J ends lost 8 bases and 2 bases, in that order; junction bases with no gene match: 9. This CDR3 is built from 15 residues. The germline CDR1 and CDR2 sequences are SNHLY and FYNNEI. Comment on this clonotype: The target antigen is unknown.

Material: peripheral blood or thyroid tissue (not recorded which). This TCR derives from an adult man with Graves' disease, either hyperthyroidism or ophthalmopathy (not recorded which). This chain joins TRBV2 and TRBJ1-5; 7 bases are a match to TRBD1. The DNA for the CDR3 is TGTGCCAGCGCACACCAGACAGGGCGCAATCAGCCCCAGCATTTT. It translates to CASAHQTGRNQPQHF.